These 9 T cell receptor beta chains were all obtained from the same sample, sequenced in a study of shared clonotypes between healthy human individuals. The data were produced by immunoSEQ multiplex PCR, yet TCRdb's version contains in-frame clones alone and is incomplete. The sample carries 490,000 or so clones, about 82% recorded once. Sequencing was done on a sample of PBMCs. Source of these receptors: a woman aged 40 to 50 in good health. Some clones in this sample may be carry-over from other donors' samples.

The rearrangement uses TRBV27 and TRBJ1-2, with 8 positions matching TRBD1. J lost 0 bases, V lost 3 bases, and 3 bases had no gene match. The CDR3 totals 15 residues. Germline values: CDR1 MNHEY, CDR2 SMNVEV (reference sequence). This CDR3 is CASSFQGATNYGYTF. The CDR3 bases are TGTGCCAGCAGTTTTCAGGGGGCCACTAACTATGGCTACACCTTC.

Note on this clone: Given a far larger clone just one base away, this is likely a sequencing read error. The same CDR3 arises from other DNA sequences in this sample as well. The V gene is TRBV4-2, the J gene TRBJ1-4, with TRBD1 as a possible D gene (6 bases). This CDR3 contains 16 residues. Looked up from germline, CDR1 is LGHNA and CDR2 is YNFKEQ. CDR3 amino acids: CASSQDTGQGGEKLFF. CDR3 DNA sequence: TGTGCCAGCAGCCAAGATACAGGGCAGGGAGGAGAAAAACTGTTCTTT.

This clone was counted between two and nine times. V gene TRBV2 combines with J gene TRBJ2-5; 10 nucleotides agree with TRBD1. Germline V gene sequence: CDR1 SNHLY, CDR2 FYNNEI. The J segment lost 5 bases and the V segment lost 7 bases, leaving 10 bases of the junction unmatched. This CDR3 has 15 residues. CDR3 sequence reads: CASTRQGATGETQYF. In nucleotides, the CDR3 is TGTGCCAGCACTAGACAGGGGGCGACGGGGGAGACCCAGTACTTC.

This sequence joins TRBV7-2 and TRBJ2-3, with 11 bases lining up with TRBD2. Germline trimming cut 4 bases from V and 5 bases from J; bases unmatched to any gene: 2. Germline V lookup: CDR1 SGHTA, CDR2 FQGNSA. This CDR3 contains 14 residues. The CDR3 coding sequence is TGTGCCAGCAGCTACGGACTAGCGGGAGATACGCAGTATTTT. This encodes CASSYGLAGDTQYF.

Notes on this clone: This sample includes further DNA sequences coding for the same CDR3. The chain has TRBV18 and TRBJ2-5; no reliable D call. The germline V and J ends were trimmed by 5 bases and 2 bases, with 9 bases remaining between them. The germline gives CDR1 KGHSH, CDR2 LQKENI. The CDR3 spans 13 residues. CDR3 in DNA: TGTGCCAGCTCAAGGGCCGAACAAGAGACCCAGTACTTC. This sequence encodes CASSRAEQETQYF.

This chain uses TRBV6-6 with TRBJ2-6, with D uncertain. The length of the CDR3 is 15 residues. Germline V CDR1 and CDR2: MNHNY, SVGAGI (reference sequence). V dropped 2 bases and J dropped 4 bases, with 9 bases sitting between them. CDR3 sequence reads: CASSYRSSGANVLTF. In DNA, the CDR3 is TGTGCCAGCAGTTACAGGAGTTCCGGGGCCAACGTCCTGACTTTC.

Details on this clone: A read error is likely, as this CDR3 ends without the conserved phenylalanine or tryptophan. The DNA is omitted, as the CDR3 cannot be located on it reliably, and the CDR3 follows TCRdb's listing. This chain links TRBV29-1 with TRBJ2-7; no check of the table's D call, TRBD1, against the DNA was made. Looked up from germline, CDR1 is SQVTM and CDR2 is ANQGSEA. The CDR3 extends over 12 residues, inclusive of both ends. CDR3: CSGGTGELEHYL.

This clone showed up just a few times. The CDR3 coding sequence is TGTGCCAGCAGCTTGAGTGACAGTCTCACTGAAGCTTTCTTT. It specifies CASSLSDSLTEAFF. The gene calls are TRBV5-4 and TRBJ1-1; possible D gene TRBD1, 5 bases. Germline V gene data show CDR1 as SGHNT and CDR2 as YYREEE (reference sequence). The CDR3 contains 14 residues. Trimming cost V 1 base and J 4 bases, with 11 bases left between them.

The rearrangement joins TRBV5-1 to TRBJ2-3; 10 bases are shared with TRBD2. The J segment lost 1 base and the V segment lost 4 bases, leaving 9 bases of the junction unmatched. The CDR3 length is 17 residues. Per the germline V gene, CDR1 is SGHRS and CDR2 is YFSETQ. The DNA of the CDR3 is TGCGCCAGCAGCCTCAGCTCTAGCGGGAGAGGCACAGATACGCAGTATTTT. Translating gives CASSLSSSGRGTDTQYF.